This passage covers 15 T cell receptor beta chains from one sample sequenced in a study of shared T cell receptors in the human thymus (dated by TCRdb to the early 2020s). The library came from the immunoSEQ multiplex PCR assay. This immuneACCESS table, as held by TCRdb, lists in-frame sequences with V and J called but not all clones. Of the missing ones, under half trace to an unresolved V gene in checked studies; the others have no known cause. The sample table shows some 400,000 clones, and around 95% are seen once. The ten largest make up about 0.02% of the sample. The sequenced material came from thymocytes. Receptor source: a human donor.

The chain joins TRBV27 to TRBJ2-1; D is perhaps TRBD1 (5 bases). The CDR3 consists of 14 residues. The V gene lost 8 bases and the J gene lost 4 bases, with 15 bases spanning the gap. Germline V gene data show CDR1 as MNHEY and CDR2 as SMNVEV (reference sequence). CDR3 amino acids: CASHYGDSYNEQFF. CDR3 coding DNA: TGTGCCAGCCATTATGGTGACAGTTACAATGAGCAGTTCTTC.

The gene calls are TRBV19 and TRBJ2-2, with 7 positions matching TRBD2. Germline V gene sequence: CDR1 LNHDA, CDR2 SQIVND (reference sequence). Losses at the gene ends were 1 base for V and 4 bases for J; bases not matched to a gene: 0. CDR3 length: 14 amino acids. The chain's CDR3 is CASSIGEGTGELFF. CDR3 nucleotide sequence: TGTGCCAGTAGTATAGGGGAGGGCACCGGGGAGCTGTTTTTT. The whole variable domain, filled in from reference TRBV19 and TRBJ2-2, reads DGGITQSPKYLFRKEGQNVTLSCEQNLNHDAMYWYRQDPGQGLRLIYYSQIVNDFQKGDIAEGYSVSREKKESFPLTVTSAQKNPTAFYLCASSIGEGTGELFFGEGSRLTVL.

The V call is TRBV7-3, the J call TRBJ2-1; TRBD1 matches at 9 bases. The length of the CDR3 is 14 residues. V shed 4 bases and J 8 bases; nucleotides not matched to a gene: 6. Per germline, CDR1 SGHTA and CDR2 FQGTGA. The CDR3 loop reads CASSSGTGTDEQFF. In DNA form, the CDR3 reads TGTGCCAGCAGCTCCGGGACAGGGACAGATGAGCAGTTCTTC.

This clone was counted a single time. V usage is TRBV15 and J usage is TRBJ2-7; TRBD1 agrees at 10 bases. The V segment lost 1 base and the J segment 4 bases; nucleotides outside the gene matches: 7. This CDR3 is built from 16 residues. CDR1 and CDR2 from the germline V gene are LNHNV and YYDKDF (reference sequence). This CDR3 reads CATSRGSGQGQYEQYF. The CDR3 nucleotides are TGTGCCACCAGCAGAGGGTCGGGACAGGGGCAATACGAGCAGTACTTC.

The chain carries TRBV6-6 and TRBJ2-7, with 8 positions matching TRBD2. The V gene's germline CDR1 is MNHNY and CDR2 SVGAGI (reference sequence). After removal of 6 bases from V and 6 bases from J, the junction contained 7 bases not matched to a gene. The CDR3 has 13 residues. CDR3 residues: CASRAGEECEQYF. CDR3 bases: TGTGCCAGCAGAGCGGGAGAAGAATGCGAGCAGTACTTC.

The chain links TRBV9 to TRBJ2-7; either TRBD1 or TRBD2 may fit D (6 bases each). CDR3 size: 14 residues. The V gene's germline CDR1 is SGDLS and CDR2 YYNGEE. Trimming shortened V by 3 bases and J by 3 bases, and 13 bases separated the two germline ends. Written as DNA, the CDR3 is TGTGCCAGCAGCGCCCGACTAGGGGGCTACGAGCAGTACTTC. As protein: CASSARLGGYEQYF.

This chain joins TRBV11-3 and TRBJ2-6; possible D gene TRBD1, 6 bases. Germline CDR1 and CDR2: SGHNT and YENEEA. This CDR3 region has 16 residues. The germline V and J ends were trimmed by 4 bases and 1 base, with 11 bases remaining between them. The CDR3 coding sequence is TGTGCCAGCAGCTCGACAGGTTGGTCTGGGGCCAACGTCCTGACTTTC. Protein: CASSSTGWSGANVLTF.

This clone was seen a single time. The chain is built from TRBV28 and TRBJ1-2; 10 nucleotides match TRBD1. The CDR3 extends over 15 amino acids. CDR1 and CDR2 from the germline V gene are MDHEN and SYDVKM. Unmatched junction bases numbered 7, after V lost 5 bases and J lost 4 bases. CDR3 nucleotides: TGTGCCAGCAGTATAGAGGGACAGGGGTCCTATGGCTACACCTTC. Encoded protein: CASSIEGQGSYGYTF.

The chain couples TRBV6-5 to TRBJ2-7; D possibly matches TRBD1 or TRBD2 (5 bases each). Looked up from germline, CDR1 is MNHEY and CDR2 is SVGAGI. V was clipped by 7 bases and J by 2 bases, with 12 bases between them. The CDR3 runs 13 residues. CDR3 region: CASTVGATYEQYF. The CDR3 DNA reads as TGTGCCAGCACCGTCGGGGCCACCTACGAGCAGTACTTC.

This sequence joins TRBV19 and TRBJ1-2; weak D call: TRBD1 (6 bases). Between the trimmed V and J ends, which lost 3 bases and 3 bases, there was a span of 11 bases. Germline V gene sequence: CDR1 LNHDA, CDR2 SQIVND (reference sequence). The CDR3 loop spans 14 amino acids. The CDR3 DNA follows: TGTGCCAGTAGTATTGGACAGAAGGACTATGGCTACACCTTC. Its translation: CASSIGQKDYGYTF.

The chain carries TRBV5-1 and TRBJ2-3, with TRBD2 matching over 9 bases. V trimming: 1 base; J trimming: 6 bases; junction bases outside the gene matches: 9. CDR3 length equals 16 residues. Germline loops: CDR1 SGHRS, CDR2 YFSETQ. This CDR3 reads CASSLKGSGSHDTQYF. In DNA, the CDR3 is TGCGCCAGCAGCTTGAAGGGTAGCGGGAGTCACGATACGCAGTATTTT.

The rearrangement joins TRBV11-3 to TRBJ2-7, with TRBD1 matching 11 bases. Trimming cost V 4 bases and J 0 bases; bases outside gene matches: 8. The CDR3 spans 17 residues. CDR1 is SGHNT, CDR2 YENEEA, per germline. CDR3 sequence: CASSSPPDRGPSYEQYF. CDR3 DNA sequence: TGTGCCAGCAGCTCGCCACCGGACAGGGGGCCCTCCTACGAGCAGTACTTC.

The chain links TRBV19 to TRBJ2-1, with a tentative D call TRBD2 (5 bases). The CDR3 loop spans 14 amino acids. Trimming took off 3 bases at V and 10 bases at J, with 16 bases between the two ends. In germline, CDR1 is LNHDA, CDR2 SQIVND (reference sequence). CDR3 sequence (DNA): TGTGCCAGTAGTATTGAGGACGGGTGGGAGGAGCAGTTCTTC. Amino acid sequence: CASSIEDGWEEQFF.

The chain uses TRBV4-3 and TRBJ2-1; D unresolved. This CDR3 has 18 residues. Deletions cut 0 bases from V and 2 bases from J, with 17 bases between. From germline, CDR1 is LGHNA and CDR2 YSLEER. The CDR3 protein is CASSQDQTLISAYNEQFF. The CDR3 coding sequence is TGCGCCAGCAGCCAAGATCAGACCTTGATCTCGGCCTACAATGAGCAGTTCTTC.

V and J are TRBV5-6 and TRBJ1-2; D not certain. With 1 base removed from V and 7 bases from J, the gap between germline ends came to 11 bases. The germline V gene has CDR1 SGHDT and CDR2 YYEEEE. The CDR3 covers 13 residues. The CDR3 nucleotides are TGTGCCAGCAGCTTGAGCAGCCCTAGTGGCTACACCTTC. Translated, it gives CASSLSSPSGYTF.